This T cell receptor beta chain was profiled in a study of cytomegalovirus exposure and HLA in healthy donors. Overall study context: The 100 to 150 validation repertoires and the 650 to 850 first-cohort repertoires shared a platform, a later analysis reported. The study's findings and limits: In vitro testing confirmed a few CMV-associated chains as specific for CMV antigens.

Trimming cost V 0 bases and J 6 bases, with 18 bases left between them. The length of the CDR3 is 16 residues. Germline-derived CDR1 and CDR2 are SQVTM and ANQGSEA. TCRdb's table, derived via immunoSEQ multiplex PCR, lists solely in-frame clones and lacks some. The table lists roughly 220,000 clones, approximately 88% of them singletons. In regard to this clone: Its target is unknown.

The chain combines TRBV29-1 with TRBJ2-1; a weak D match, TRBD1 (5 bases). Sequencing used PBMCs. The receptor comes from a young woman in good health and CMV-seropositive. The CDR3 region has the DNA TGCAGCGTTGAAGAATGGGGCAGGGAAGGTATCAATGAGCAGTTCTTC. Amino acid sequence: CSVEEWGREGINEQFF.